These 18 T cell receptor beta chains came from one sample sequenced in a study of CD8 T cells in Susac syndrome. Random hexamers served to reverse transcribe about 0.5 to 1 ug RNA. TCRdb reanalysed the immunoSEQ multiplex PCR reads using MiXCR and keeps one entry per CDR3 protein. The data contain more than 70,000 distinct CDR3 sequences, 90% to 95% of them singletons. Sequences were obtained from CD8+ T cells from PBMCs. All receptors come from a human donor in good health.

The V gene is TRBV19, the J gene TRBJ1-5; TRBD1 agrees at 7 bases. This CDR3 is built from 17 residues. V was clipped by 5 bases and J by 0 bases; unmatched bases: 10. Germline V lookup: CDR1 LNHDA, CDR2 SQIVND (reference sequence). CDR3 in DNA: TGTGCCAGTAGTCAATACGGGACAGACTATAGCAATCAGCCCCAGCATTTT. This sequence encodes CASSQYGTDYSNQPQHF.

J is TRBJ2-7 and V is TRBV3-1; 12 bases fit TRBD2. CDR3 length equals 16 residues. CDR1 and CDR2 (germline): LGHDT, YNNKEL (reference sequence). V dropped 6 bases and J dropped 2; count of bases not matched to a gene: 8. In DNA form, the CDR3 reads TGTGCCAGCAGTCCTTTGACTAGCGGGGGACCCTACGAGCAGTACTTC. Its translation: CASSPLTSGGPYEQYF.

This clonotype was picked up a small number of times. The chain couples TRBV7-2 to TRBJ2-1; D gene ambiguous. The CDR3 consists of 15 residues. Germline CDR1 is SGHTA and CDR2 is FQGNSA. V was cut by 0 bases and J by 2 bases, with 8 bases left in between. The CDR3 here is CASSLAGGAYNEQFF. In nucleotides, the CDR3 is TGTGCCAGCAGCTTAGCGGGCGGAGCCTACAATGAGCAGTTCTTC.

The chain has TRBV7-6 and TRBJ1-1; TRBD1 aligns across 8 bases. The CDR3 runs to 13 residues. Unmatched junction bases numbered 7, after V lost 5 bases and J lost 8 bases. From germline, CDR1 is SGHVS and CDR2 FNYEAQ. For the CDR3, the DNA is TGTGCCAGCAGCACCGAGACAGGGGACGAAGCTTTCTTT. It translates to CASSTETGDEAFF. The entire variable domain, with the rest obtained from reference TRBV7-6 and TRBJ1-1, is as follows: GAGVSQSPRYKVTKRGQDVALRCDPISGHVSLYWYRQALGQGPEFLTYFNYEAQQDKSGLPNDRFSAERPEGSISTLTIQRTEQRDSAMYRCASSTETGDEAFFGQGTRLTVV.

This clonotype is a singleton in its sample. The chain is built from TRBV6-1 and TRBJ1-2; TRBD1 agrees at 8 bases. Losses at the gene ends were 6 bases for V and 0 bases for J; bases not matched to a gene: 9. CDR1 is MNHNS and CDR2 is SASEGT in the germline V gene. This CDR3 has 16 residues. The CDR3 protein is CASSRGTGIPNYGYTF. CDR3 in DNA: TGTGCCAGCAGCCGAGGGACAGGAATACCTAACTATGGCTACACCTTC.

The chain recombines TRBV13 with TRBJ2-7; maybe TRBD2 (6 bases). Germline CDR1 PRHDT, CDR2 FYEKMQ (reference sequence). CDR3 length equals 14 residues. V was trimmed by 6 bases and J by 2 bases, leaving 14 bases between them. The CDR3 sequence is CASSPERRAYEQYF. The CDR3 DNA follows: TGTGCCAGCAGTCCAGAGCGGAGGGCCTACGAGCAGTACTTC.

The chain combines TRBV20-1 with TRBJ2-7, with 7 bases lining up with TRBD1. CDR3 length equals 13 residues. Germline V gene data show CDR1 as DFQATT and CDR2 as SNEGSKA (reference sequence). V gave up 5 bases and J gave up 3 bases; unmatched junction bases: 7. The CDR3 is CSAGDRSDYEQYF. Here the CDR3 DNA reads TGCAGTGCTGGGGACAGATCAGACTACGAGCAGTACTTC.

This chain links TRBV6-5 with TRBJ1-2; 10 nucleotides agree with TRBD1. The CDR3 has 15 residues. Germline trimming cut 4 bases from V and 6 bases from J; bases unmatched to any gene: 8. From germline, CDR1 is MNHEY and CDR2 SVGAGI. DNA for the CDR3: TGTGCCAGCAGTTCCTATCAAGACAGGGGGCATGGCTACACCTTC. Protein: CASSSYQDRGHGYTF.

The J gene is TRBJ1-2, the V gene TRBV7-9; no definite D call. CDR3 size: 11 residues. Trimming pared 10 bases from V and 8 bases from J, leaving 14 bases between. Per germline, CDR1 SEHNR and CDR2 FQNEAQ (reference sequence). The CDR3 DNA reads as TGTGCCACCTCTCAGGAGGGAGGCTACACCTTC. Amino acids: CATSQEGGYTF.

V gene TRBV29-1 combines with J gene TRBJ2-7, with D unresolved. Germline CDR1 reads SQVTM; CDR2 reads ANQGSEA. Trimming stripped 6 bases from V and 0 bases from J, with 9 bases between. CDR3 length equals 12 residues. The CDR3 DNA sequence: TGCAGCGTGGACGTAGGCTCCTACGAGCAGTACTTC. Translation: CSVDVGSYEQYF.

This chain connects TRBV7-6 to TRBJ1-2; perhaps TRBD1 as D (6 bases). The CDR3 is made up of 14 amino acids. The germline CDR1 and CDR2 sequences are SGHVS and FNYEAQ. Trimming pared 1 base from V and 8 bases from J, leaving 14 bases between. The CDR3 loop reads CASSLGGGERGYTF. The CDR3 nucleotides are TGTGCCAGCAGCTTAGGAGGGGGGGAAAGAGGCTACACCTTC.

The CDR3 DNA reads as TGCGCCAGCAGCCTCGAAGGGACAGAAGCTTTCTTT. Translated: CASSLEGTEAFF. The genes are TRBV4-1 and TRBJ1-1; a possible D gene is TRBD1 (6 bases). Germline CDR1 reads MGHRA; CDR2 reads YSYEKL. V lost 4 bases and J 8 bases, leaving 11 bases between the germline ends. The CDR3 totals 12 residues.

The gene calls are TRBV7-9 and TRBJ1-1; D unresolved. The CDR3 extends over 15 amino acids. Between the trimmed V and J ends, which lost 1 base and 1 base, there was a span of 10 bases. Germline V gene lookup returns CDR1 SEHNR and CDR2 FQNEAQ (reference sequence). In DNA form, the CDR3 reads TGTGCCAGCAGCTTAGGTCTTGGTGAGAACACTGAAGCTTTCTTT. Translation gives CASSLGLGENTEAFF.

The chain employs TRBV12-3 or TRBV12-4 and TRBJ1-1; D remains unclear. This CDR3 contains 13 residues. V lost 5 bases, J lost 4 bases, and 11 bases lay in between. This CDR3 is CASSPARGTEAFF. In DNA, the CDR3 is TGTGCCAGCAGTCCGGCCCGGGGCACTGAAGCTTTCTTT.

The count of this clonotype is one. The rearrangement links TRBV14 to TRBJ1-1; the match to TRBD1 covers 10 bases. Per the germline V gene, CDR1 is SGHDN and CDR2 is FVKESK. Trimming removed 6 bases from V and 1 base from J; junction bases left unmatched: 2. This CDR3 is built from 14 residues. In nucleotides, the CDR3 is TGTGCCAGCAGGGACAGGGGGGCGAACACTGAAGCTTTCTTT. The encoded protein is CASRDRGANTEAFF.

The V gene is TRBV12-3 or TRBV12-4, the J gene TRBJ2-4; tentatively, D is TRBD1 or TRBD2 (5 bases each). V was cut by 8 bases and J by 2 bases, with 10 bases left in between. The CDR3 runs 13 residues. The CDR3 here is CASGDGPKNIQYF. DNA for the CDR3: TGTGCCAGCGGGGACGGACCCAAAAACATTCAGTACTTC.

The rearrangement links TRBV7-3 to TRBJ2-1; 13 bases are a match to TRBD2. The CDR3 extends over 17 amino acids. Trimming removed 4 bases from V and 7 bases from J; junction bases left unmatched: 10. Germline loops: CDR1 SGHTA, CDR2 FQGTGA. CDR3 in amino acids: CASSSQTSGRNKNEQFF. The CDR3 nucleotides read TGTGCCAGCAGCTCCCAGACTAGCGGGAGGAATAAGAATGAGCAGTTCTTC. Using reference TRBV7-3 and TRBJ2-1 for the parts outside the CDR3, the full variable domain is GAGVSQTPSNKVTEKGKYVELRCDPISGHTALYWYRQSLGQGPEFLIYFQGTGAADDSGLPNDRFFAVRPEGSVSTLKIQRTERGDSAVYLCASSSQTSGRNKNEQFFGPGTRLTVL.

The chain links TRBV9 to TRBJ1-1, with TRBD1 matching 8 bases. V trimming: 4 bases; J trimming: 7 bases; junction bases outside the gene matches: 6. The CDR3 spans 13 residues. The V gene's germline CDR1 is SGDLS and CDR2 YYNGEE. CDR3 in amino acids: CASSSGGTGEAFF. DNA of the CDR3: TGTGCCAGCAGCTCCGGGGGGACAGGTGAAGCTTTCTTT.